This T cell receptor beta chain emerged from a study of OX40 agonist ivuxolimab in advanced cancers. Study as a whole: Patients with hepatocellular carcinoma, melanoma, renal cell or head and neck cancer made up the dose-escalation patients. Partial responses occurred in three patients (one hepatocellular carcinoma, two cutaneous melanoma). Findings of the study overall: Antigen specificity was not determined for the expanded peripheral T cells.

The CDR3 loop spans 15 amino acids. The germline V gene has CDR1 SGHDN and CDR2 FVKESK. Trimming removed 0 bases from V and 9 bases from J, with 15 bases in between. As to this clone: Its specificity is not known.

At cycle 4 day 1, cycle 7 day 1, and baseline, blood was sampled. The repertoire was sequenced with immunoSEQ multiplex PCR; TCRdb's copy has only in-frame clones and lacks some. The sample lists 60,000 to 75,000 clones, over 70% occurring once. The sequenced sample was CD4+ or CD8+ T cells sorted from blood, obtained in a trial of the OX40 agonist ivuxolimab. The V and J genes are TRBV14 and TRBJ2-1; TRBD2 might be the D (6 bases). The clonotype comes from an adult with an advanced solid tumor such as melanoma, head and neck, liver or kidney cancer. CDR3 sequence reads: CASSQDWGGVSEQFF. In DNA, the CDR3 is TGTGCCAGCAGCCAAGATTGGGGCGGGGTCAGTGAGCAGTTCTTC.